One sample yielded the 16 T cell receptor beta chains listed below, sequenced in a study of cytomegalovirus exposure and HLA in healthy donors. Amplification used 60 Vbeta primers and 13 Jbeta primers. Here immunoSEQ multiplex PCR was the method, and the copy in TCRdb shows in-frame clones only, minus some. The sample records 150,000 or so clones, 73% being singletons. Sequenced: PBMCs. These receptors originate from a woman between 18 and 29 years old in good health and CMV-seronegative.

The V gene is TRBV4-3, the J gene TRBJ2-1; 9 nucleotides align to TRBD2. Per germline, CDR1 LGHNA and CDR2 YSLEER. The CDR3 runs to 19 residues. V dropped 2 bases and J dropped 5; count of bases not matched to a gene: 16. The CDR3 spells CASSQLGGAGLARDNEQFF. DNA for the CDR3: TGCGCCAGCAGCCAACTAGGGGGGGCCGGACTAGCGAGAGACAATGAGCAGTTCTTC.

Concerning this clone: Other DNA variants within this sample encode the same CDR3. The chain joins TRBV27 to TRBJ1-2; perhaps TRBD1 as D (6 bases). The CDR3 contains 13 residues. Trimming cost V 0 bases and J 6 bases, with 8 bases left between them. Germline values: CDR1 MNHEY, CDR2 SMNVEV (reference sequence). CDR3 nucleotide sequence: TGTGCCAGCAGTTTATCAAGGGGGAATGGCTACACCTTC. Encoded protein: CASSLSRGNGYTF.

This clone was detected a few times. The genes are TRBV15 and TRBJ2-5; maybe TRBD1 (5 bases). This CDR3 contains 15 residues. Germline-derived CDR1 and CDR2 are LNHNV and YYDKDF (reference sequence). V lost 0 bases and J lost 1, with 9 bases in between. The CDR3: CATSRDFTGQETQYF. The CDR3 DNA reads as TGTGCCACCAGCAGAGATTTCACAGGCCAAGAGACCCAGTACTTC.

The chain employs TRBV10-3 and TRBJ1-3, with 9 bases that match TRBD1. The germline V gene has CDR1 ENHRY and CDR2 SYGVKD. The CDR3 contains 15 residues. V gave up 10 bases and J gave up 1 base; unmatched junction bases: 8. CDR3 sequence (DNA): TGTGCCACCAAAACAGGGGGCGCGTCTGGAAACACCATATATTTT. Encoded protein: CATKTGGASGNTIYF.

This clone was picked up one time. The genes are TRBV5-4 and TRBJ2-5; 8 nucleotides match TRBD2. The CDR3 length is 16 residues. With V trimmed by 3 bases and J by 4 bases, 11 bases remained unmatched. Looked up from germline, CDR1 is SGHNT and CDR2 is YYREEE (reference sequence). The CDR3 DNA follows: TGTGCCAGCAGCTCCCGCCAAGCGGGAGTCAGAGAGACCCAGTACTTC. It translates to CASSSRQAGVRETQYF.

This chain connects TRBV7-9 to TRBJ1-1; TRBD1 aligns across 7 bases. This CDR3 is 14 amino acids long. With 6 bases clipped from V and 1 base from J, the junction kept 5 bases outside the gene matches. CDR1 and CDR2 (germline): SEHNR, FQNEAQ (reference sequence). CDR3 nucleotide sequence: TGTGCCAGCAGATACAGGGGCTCGAACACTGAAGCTTTCTTT. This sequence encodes CASRYRGSNTEAFF.

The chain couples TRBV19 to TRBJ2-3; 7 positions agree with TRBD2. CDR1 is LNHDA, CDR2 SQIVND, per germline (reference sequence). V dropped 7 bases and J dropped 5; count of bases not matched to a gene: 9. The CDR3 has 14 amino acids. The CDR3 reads CASTESGVGDTQYF. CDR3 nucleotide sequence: TGTGCCAGTACCGAGAGCGGGGTAGGAGATACGCAGTATTTT.

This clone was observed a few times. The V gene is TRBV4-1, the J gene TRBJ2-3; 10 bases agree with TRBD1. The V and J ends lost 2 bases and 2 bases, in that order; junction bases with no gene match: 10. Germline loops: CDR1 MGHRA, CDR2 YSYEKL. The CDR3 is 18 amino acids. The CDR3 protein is CASSQKLGTGAVTDTQYF. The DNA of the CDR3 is TGCGCCAGCAGCCAAAAACTCGGGACAGGGGCTGTCACAGATACGCAGTATTTT.

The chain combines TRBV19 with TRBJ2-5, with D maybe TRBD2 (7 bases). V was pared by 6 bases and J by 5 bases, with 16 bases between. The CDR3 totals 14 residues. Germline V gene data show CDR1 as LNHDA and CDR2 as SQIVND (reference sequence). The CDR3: CASRKGGAGETQYF. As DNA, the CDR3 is TGTGCCAGTAGGAAGGGGGGGGCCGGGGAGACCCAGTACTTC.

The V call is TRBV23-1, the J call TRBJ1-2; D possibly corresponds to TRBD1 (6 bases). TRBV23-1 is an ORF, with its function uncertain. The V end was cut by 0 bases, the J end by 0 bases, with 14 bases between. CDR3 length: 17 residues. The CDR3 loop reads CASSQSQGGNPNYGYTF. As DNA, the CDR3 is TGCGCCAGCAGTCAATCACAGGGAGGGAATCCTAACTATGGCTACACCTTC.

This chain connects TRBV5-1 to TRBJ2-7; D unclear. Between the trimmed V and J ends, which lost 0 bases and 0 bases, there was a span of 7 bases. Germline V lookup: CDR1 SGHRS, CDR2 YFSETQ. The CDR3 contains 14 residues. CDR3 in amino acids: CASSLGAGSYEQYF. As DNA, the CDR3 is TGCGCCAGCAGCTTGGGGGCAGGCTCCTACGAGCAGTACTTC.

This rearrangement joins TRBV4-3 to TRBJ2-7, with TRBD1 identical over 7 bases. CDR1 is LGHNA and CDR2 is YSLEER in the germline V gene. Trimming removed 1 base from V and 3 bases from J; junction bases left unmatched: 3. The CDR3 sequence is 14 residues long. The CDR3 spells CASSQGDRNYEQYF. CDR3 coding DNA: TGCGCCAGCAGCCAAGGGGACAGAAACTACGAGCAGTACTTC.

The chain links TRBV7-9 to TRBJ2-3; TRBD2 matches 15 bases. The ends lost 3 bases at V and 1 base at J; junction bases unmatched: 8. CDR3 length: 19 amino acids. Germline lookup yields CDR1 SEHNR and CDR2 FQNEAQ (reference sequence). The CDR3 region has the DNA TGTGCCAGCAGCTTCCTACCGGGACTAGCGGGAGGAGGCACAGATACGCAGTATTTT. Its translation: CASSFLPGLAGGGTDTQYF.

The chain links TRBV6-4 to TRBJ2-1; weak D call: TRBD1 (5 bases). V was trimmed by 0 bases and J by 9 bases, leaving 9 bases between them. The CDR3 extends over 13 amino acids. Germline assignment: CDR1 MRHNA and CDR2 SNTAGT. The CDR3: CASSDSGRGEQFF. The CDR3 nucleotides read TGTGCCAGCAGTGACTCAGGAAGGGGTGAGCAGTTCTTC.

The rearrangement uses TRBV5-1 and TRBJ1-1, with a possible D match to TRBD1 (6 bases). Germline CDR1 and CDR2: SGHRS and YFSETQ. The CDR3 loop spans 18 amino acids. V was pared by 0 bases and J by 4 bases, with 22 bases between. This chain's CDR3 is CASSLAEGDTGKRTEAFF. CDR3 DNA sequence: TGCGCCAGCAGCTTGGCCGAGGGGGACACAGGAAAACGCACTGAAGCTTTCTTT.

The CDR3 nucleotides are TGTGCCACCCGCGCCACGGGACAGGGAGGCTCGAATGAGCAGTTCTTC. Translation: CATRATGQGGSNEQFF. The V gene is TRBV6-4, the J gene TRBJ2-1; 9 nucleotides align to TRBD1. This CDR3 is built from 16 residues. Germline V gene lookup returns CDR1 MRHNA and CDR2 SNTAGT. J was trimmed by 7 bases and V by 10 bases; bases with no gene match: 17.